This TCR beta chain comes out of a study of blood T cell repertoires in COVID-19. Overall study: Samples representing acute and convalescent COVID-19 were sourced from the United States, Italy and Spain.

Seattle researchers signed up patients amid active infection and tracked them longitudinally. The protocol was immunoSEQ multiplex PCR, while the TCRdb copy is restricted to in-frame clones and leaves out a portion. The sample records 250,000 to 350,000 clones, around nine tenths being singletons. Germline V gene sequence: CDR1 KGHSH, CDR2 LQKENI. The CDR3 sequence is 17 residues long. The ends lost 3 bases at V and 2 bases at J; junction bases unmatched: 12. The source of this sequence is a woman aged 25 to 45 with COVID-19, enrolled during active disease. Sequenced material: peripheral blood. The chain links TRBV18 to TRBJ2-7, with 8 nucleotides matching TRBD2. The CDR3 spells CASSPITSGTTPYEQYF. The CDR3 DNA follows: TGTGCCAGCTCACCGATTACTAGCGGCACTACTCCCTACGAGCAGTACTTC.